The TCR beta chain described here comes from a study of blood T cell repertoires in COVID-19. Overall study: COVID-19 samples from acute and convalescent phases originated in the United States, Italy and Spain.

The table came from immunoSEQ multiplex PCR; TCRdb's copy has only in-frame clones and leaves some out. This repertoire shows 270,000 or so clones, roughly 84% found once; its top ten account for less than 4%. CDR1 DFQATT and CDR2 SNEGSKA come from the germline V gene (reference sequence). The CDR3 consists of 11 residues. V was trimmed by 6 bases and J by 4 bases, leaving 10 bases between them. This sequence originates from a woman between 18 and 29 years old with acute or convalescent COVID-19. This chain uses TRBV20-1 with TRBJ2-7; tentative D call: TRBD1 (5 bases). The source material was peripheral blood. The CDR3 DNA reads TGCAGTGCCCCCCAGGGATACGAGCAGTACTTC. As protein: CSAPQGYEQYF.